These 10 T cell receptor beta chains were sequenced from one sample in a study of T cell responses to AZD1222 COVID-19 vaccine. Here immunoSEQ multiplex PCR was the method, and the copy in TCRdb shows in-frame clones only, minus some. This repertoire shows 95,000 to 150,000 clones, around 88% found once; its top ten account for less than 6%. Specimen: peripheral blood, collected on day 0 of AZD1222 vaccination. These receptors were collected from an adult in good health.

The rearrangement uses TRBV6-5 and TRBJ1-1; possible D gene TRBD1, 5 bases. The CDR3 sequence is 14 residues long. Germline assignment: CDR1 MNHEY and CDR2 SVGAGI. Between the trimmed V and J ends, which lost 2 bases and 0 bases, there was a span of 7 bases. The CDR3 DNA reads TGTGCCAGCAGTTACGGGGACCTGAACACTGAAGCTTTCTTT. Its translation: CASSYGDLNTEAFF.

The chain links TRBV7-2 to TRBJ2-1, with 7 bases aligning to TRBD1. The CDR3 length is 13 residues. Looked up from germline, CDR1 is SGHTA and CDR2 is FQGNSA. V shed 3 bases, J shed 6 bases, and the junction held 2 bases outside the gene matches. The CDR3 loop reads CASSFDRANEQFF. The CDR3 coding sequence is TGTGCCAGCAGCTTCGACAGGGCCAATGAGCAGTTCTTC.

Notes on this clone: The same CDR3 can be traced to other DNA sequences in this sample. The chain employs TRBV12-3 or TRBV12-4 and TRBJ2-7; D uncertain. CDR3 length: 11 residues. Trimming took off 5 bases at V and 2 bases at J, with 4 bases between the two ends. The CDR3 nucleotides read TGTGCCAGCAGTCTGACCTACGAGCAGTACTTC. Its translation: CASSLTYEQYF.

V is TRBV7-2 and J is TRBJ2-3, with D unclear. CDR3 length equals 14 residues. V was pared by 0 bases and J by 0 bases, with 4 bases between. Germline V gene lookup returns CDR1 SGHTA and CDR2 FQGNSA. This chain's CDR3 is CASSLAISTDTQYF. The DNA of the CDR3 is TGTGCCAGCAGCTTAGCGATCAGCACAGATACGCAGTATTTT.

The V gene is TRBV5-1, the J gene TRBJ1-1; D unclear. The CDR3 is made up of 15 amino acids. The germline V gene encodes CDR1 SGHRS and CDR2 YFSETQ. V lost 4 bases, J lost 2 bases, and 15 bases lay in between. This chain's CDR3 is CASSVQPGSNTEAFF. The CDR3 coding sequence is TGCGCCAGCAGCGTGCAGCCGGGGTCAAACACTGAAGCTTTCTTT.

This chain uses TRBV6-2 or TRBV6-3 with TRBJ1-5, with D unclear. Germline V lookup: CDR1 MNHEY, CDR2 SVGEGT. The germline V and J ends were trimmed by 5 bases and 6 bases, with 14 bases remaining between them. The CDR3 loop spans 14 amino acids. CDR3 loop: CASSPGSTSQPQHF. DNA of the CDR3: TGTGCCAGCAGTCCGGGCTCCACATCTCAGCCCCAGCATTTT.

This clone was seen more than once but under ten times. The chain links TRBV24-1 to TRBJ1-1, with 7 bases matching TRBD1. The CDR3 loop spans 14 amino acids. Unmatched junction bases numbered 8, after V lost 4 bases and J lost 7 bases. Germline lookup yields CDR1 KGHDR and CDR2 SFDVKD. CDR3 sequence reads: CATSEGQPTFEAFF. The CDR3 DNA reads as TGTGCCACCAGTGAGGGACAGCCGACCTTTGAAGCTTTCTTT.

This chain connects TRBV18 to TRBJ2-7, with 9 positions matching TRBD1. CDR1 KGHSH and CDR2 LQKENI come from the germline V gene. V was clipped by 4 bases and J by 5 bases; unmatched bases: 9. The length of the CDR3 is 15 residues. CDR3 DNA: TGTGCCAGCTCACTACCGTGGACAGGGGTCCACGAGCAGTACTTC. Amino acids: CASSLPWTGVHEQYF.

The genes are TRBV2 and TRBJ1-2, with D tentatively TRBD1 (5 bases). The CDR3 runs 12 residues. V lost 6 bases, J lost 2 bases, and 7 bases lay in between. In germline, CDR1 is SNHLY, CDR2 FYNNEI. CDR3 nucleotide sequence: TGTGCCAGCAGCCGGGACAACTATGGCTACACCTTC. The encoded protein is CASSRDNYGYTF.

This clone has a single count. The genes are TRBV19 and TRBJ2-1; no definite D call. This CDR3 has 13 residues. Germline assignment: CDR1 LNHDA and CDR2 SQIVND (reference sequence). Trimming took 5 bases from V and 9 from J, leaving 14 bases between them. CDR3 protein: CASSPSLFGEQFF. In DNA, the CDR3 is TGTGCCAGTAGTCCCTCGCTCTTTGGTGAGCAGTTCTTC.